What follows describes a single T cell receptor (beta chain). The entry originates in a study of T cell responses to AZD1222 COVID-19 vaccine. Trimming removed 5 bases from V and 0 bases from J, with 11 bases in between. The germline gives CDR1 SGHTA, CDR2 FQGNSA. The CDR3 has 15 amino acids. The protocol was immunoSEQ multiplex PCR, while the TCRdb copy is restricted to in-frame clones and leaves out a portion. The data contain some 120,000 clones, about 89% of them seen just once; the ten biggest clones take up around 10%. The chain carries TRBV7-2 and TRBJ1-5; tentative D call: TRBD1 (5 bases). This clonotype originated in an adult in good health. The input for sequencing was peripheral blood, taken on day 0 of MenACWY control vaccination. DNA of the CDR3: TGTGCCAGCAGCACGAGGGGCTATAGCAATCAGCCCCAGCATTTT. Translation gives CASSTRGYSNQPQHF. The whole variable domain, filled in from reference TRBV7-2 and TRBJ1-5, reads GAGVSQSPSNKVTEKGKDVELRCDPISGHTALYWYRQSLGQGLEFLIYFQGNSAPDKSGLPSDRFSAERTGGSVSTLTIQRTQQEDSAVYLCASSTRGYSNQPQHFGDGTRLSIL.